A selection of T cell receptor beta chains follows, all from one sample in a study of blood T cells in healthy people across ages. TCRdb redid the calling of the 5' RACE reads with MiXCR, one entry per CDR3 protein. The sample carries about 1.4 million distinct CDR3 sequences, 55% to 75% recorded once. What was sequenced was blood. The receptors come from a man aged 18 to 30 in good health. CDR3s include the opening cysteine and the closing phenylalanine or tryptophan. D genes are given only for firm matches. The size entry is marked missing in some rows and otherwise reads once, few, many or a size class.

D: NA
size: NA
V: TRBV7-6
J: TRBJ1-4
DNA: TGTGCCAGCAGCTTAGGGCCAGGGAGGACTAATGAAAAACTGTTTTTT
CDR3: CASSLGPGRTNEKLFF

D: NA
size: NA
V: TRBV5-1
J: TRBJ2-1
DNA: TGCGCCAGCAGCTTGTGGCGGGACCCGAACCTGCATGAGCAGTTCTTC
CDR3: CASSLWRDPNLHEQFF

D: TRBD1
size: NA
V: TRBV20-1
J: TRBJ2-7
DNA: TGCAGTGCTTACTCCGGGACAGGGGTCTACGAGCAGTACTTC
CDR3: CSAYSGTGVYEQYF

D: TRBD1
size: NA
V: TRBV2
J: TRBJ1-6
DNA: TGTGCCAGCGCTGTCACGGACAGGGAAAATTCACCCCTCCACTTT
CDR3: CASAVTDRENSPLHF

D: NA
size: NA
V: TRBV7-9
J: TRBJ2-7
DNA: TGTGCCAGCAGCTTTGACTGGTACTCCTACGAGCAGTACTTC
CDR3: CASSFDWYSYEQYF

D: NA
size: NA
V: TRBV12-3/TRBV12-4
J: TRBJ2-3
DNA: TGTGCCAGCAGGGAGGCCGGCGATACGCAGTATTTT
CDR3: CASREAGDTQYF

D: NA
size: few
V: TRBV4-1
J: TRBJ2-1
DNA: TGCGCCAGCAGCCAAGAGAAGCGGTACAATGAGCAGTTCTTC
CDR3: CASSQEKRYNEQFF

D: NA
size: NA
V: TRBV4-1
J: TRBJ2-2
DNA: TGCGCCAGCAGCCAAGATAGGGGACACCCCACCGGGGAGCTGTTTTTT
CDR3: CASSQDRGHPTGELFF

D: TRBD2
size: NA
V: TRBV5-1
J: TRBJ2-7
DNA: TGCGCCAGCAGCACCCCTAGCGGGAGTAGGTACGAGCAGTACTTC
CDR3: CASSTPSGSRYEQYF

D: NA
size: NA
V: TRBV3-1
J: TRBJ2-7
DNA: TGTGCCAGCAGCCAAGACAGGGGTACTGTCGGCGAGCAGTACTTC
CDR3: CASSQDRGTVGEQYF

D: TRBD1
size: NA
V: TRBV6-5
J: TRBJ1-2
DNA: TGTGCCAGCAGTTACTCGATCCAGGGGGGGTACTATGGCTACACCTTC
CDR3: CASSYSIQGGYYGYTF

D: NA
size: NA
V: TRBV6-5
J: TRBJ2-3
DNA: TGTGCCAGCAGGCCCAGACCCTTGGGAGATACGCAGTATTTT
CDR3: CASRPRPLGDTQYF

D: NA
size: NA
V: TRBV20-1
J: TRBJ2-7
DNA: TGCAGTGCTAGAGAGGGGAATTCCTACGAGCAGTACTTC
CDR3: CSAREGNSYEQYF

D: NA
size: NA
V: TRBV2
J: TRBJ2-7
DNA: TGTGCCAGCGTTAGCGGCTACGAGCAGTACTTC
CDR3: CASVSGYEQYF

D: TRBD1
size: NA
V: TRBV10-3
J: TRBJ1-5
DNA: TGTGCCATCAGTGAGTCGACAGGGGCCCCGAATCAGCCCCAGCATTTT
CDR3: CAISESTGAPNQPQHF

D: NA
size: NA
V: TRBV11-2
J: TRBJ2-7
DNA: TGTGCCAGCAGCTTATTCCAGCCTTACTACGAGCAGTACTTC
CDR3: CASSLFQPYYEQYF

D: TRBD2
size: few
V: TRBV12-3/TRBV12-4
J: TRBJ2-2
DNA: TGTGCCAGCAGGACGGGACTAGCGGGATGGCGGGAGCTGTTTTTT
CDR3: CASRTGLAGWRELFF

D: NA
size: NA
V: TRBV12-3/TRBV12-4
J: TRBJ2-7
DNA: TGTGCCAGCAGTTTAGCTCAGTTCTCCTACGAGCAGTACTTC
CDR3: CASSLAQFSYEQYF

D: TRBD2
size: NA
V: TRBV10-3
J: TRBJ2-5
DNA: TGTGCCACCGAGGAAAGCGGGAGTTCCAAGGAGACCCAGTACTTC
CDR3: CATEESGSSKETQYF

D: NA
size: NA
V: TRBV3-1
J: TRBJ2-1
DNA: TGTGCCAGCAGTCGACCTAGCGAGGGTTACAATGAGCAGTTCTTC
CDR3: CASSRPSEGYNEQFF

D: NA
size: NA
V: TRBV28
J: TRBJ2-1
DNA: TGTGCCACCCGAGGACGGGAGAGCTCCTACAATGAGCAGTTCTTC
CDR3: CATRGRESSYNEQFF

D: NA
size: NA
V: TRBV4-2
J: TRBJ2-7
DNA: TGTGCCAGCAGCCAATTCCTAGCCACGGGCTCCTACGAGCAGTACTTC
CDR3: CASSQFLATGSYEQYF

D: NA
size: NA
V: TRBV12-3/TRBV12-4
J: TRBJ1-1
DNA: TGTGCCAGCAGCCGTCAGGGGCCGCGAGCAGCTTTCTTT
CDR3: CASSRQGPRAAFF

D: NA
size: NA
V: TRBV12-3/TRBV12-4
J: TRBJ1-2
DNA: TGTGCCAGCAGTTCCTCAGAAGGGTGGTGGTATGGCTACACCTTC
CDR3: CASSSSEGWWYGYTF

D: TRBD2
size: NA
V: TRBV12-3/TRBV12-4
J: TRBJ2-1
DNA: TGTGCCAGCAGTTTGGGGGGAGGGCCAAGGAATGAGCAGTTCTTC
CDR3: CASSLGGGPRNEQFF

D: NA
size: few
V: TRBV12-5
J: TRBJ2-3
DNA: TGTGCTCCCAGCAGGATCCCAGATACGCAGTATTTT
CDR3: CAPSRIPDTQYF

D: NA
size: NA
V: TRBV4-1
J: TRBJ2-1
DNA: TGCGCCAGCAGCCAAGTCTTTGGGGACTCCTACAATGAGCAGTTCTTC
CDR3: CASSQVFGDSYNEQFF

D: TRBD2
size: NA
V: TRBV7-2
J: TRBJ2-7
DNA: TGTGCCAGCAGCTTAACGACTAGCGGGGCTTACGAGCAGTACTTC
CDR3: CASSLTTSGAYEQYF

D: TRBD1
size: NA
V: TRBV7-2
J: TRBJ1-2
DNA: TGTGCCAGCAGCCTCCGTACAGGGGGTAGAGACTACACCTTC
CDR3: CASSLRTGGRDYTF

D: NA
size: once
V: TRBV29-1
J: TRBJ2-7
DNA: TGCAGCGTTGGACAGCGCCCATCCTCCTACGAGCAGTACTTC
CDR3: CSVGQRPSSYEQYF

D: NA
size: once
V: TRBV6-1
J: TRBJ2-3
DNA: TGTGCTAGCAGTGAAGATGACGGGGGAACAGATACGCAGTATTTT
CDR3: CASSEDDGGTDTQYF

D: NA
size: NA
V: TRBV19
J: TRBJ2-1
DNA: TGTGCCAGTAGTATTGGGAACACCTACAATGAGCAGTTCTTC
CDR3: CASSIGNTYNEQFF

D: TRBD2
size: few
V: TRBV4-2
J: TRBJ2-1
DNA: TGTGCCAGCAGCCAAGAACAGGGACTAGCGGGAGGCAACAATGAGCAGTTCTTC
CDR3: CASSQEQGLAGGNNEQFF

D: TRBD1
size: NA
V: TRBV3-1
J: TRBJ1-1
DNA: TGTGCCAGCAGCTATCAGGACAGGGGAGGCACTGAAGCTTTCTTT
CDR3: CASSYQDRGGTEAFF

D: NA
size: NA
V: TRBV4-2
J: TRBJ1-2
DNA: TGTGCCAGCAGCCAAGCGGAGGGATTTATTTATGGCTACACCTTC
CDR3: CASSQAEGFIYGYTF

D: NA
size: few
V: TRBV20-1
J: TRBJ2-7
DNA: TGCAGTGCTCGGCCTGCCTCGTTCTACGAGCAGTACTTC
CDR3: CSARPASFYEQYF

D: NA
size: once
V: TRBV30
J: TRBJ2-2
DNA: TGTGCCCACCTCGGCGGGGACACCGGGGAGCTGTTTTTT
CDR3: CAHLGGDTGELFF

D: NA
size: NA
V: TRBV7-8
J: TRBJ2-7
DNA: TGTGCCAGCAGCTTGTCGGCCCACGGGTTCGACGAGCAGTACTTC
CDR3: CASSLSAHGFDEQYF

D: NA
size: NA
V: TRBV5-5
J: TRBJ2-4
DNA: TGTGCCAGCAGCTGGGATTTATACATTCAGTACTTC
CDR3: CASSWDLYIQYF

D: NA
size: NA
V: TRBV29-1
J: TRBJ2-7
DNA: TGCAGCGCTGTATTGCCGGGAGATAACTACGAGCAGTACTTC
CDR3: CSAVLPGDNYEQYF

D: TRBD1
size: NA
V: TRBV3-1
J: TRBJ1-1
DNA: TGTGCCAGCAGGGACAGGGGAACTGAAGCTTTCTTT
CDR3: CASRDRGTEAFF

D: NA
size: few
V: TRBV12-3/TRBV12-4
J: TRBJ2-3
DNA: TGTGCCAGCATTACCTTTGCAGGTACCACAGATACGCAGTATTTT
CDR3: CASITFAGTTDTQYF

D: TRBD2
size: NA
V: TRBV20-1
J: TRBJ2-7
DNA: TGCAGTGCTAGGGGGCGGGAGGACTCCTCCGAGCAGTACTTC
CDR3: CSARGREDSSEQYF

D: NA
size: NA
V: TRBV7-9
J: TRBJ2-7
DNA: TGTGCCAGCAGCACCGATTCGGCCTACGAGCAGTACTTC
CDR3: CASSTDSAYEQYF

D: NA
size: NA
V: TRBV4-2
J: TRBJ2-7
DNA: TGTGCCAGCAGCCAGGGTCGCACCGAGCAGTACTTC
CDR3: CASSQGRTEQYF

D: NA
size: NA
V: TRBV12-3/TRBV12-4
J: TRBJ2-6
DNA: TGTGCCAGCAGCCCCATGAGGACTAAAATCTCTGGGGCCAACGTCCTGACTTTC
CDR3: CASSPMRTKISGANVLTF